The rows below give T cell receptor beta chains drawn from one sample of a study of cytomegalovirus exposure and HLA in healthy donors. Assay: immunoSEQ multiplex PCR; the TCRdb copy retains only in-frame clones and omits some. The sample carries some 130,000 clones, about 69% recorded once. The source material was PBMCs. The receptors derive from a man aged 25 to 40 in good health and CMV-seronegative. Each CDR3 is given with its conserved first and last residue. Each record gives: clone size, D gene, J gene, V gene, CDR3 protein, CDR3 DNA. The D gene is left open where the match is weak. Size is omitted from some rows. Given values are once, few, many or a class for expanded clones.

>.|.|TRBJ1-2|TRBV6-1
CASNQQGLFYGYTF
TGTGCCAGCAACCAACAGGGCCTTTTCTATGGCTACACCTTC
>.|TRBD2|TRBJ2-3|TRBV15
CATSREGGGGSDTQYF
TGTGCCACCAGCAGAGAAGGCGGGGGGGGGTCAGATACGCAGTATTTT
>.|.|TRBJ1-5|TRBV28
CASSYQGDQPQHF
TGTGCCAGCAGTTATCAGGGCGATCAGCCCCAGCATTTT
>.|.|TRBJ2-7|TRBV27
CASSLSGIYEQYF
TGTGCCAGCAGTTTAAGCGGTATCTACGAGCAGTACTTC
>few|TRBD2|TRBJ2-3|TRBV28
CASSLWFGLGGTQYF
TGTGCCAGCAGTTTATGGTTCGGGCTGGGAGGGACGCAGTATTTT
>.|TRBD1|TRBJ2-1|TRBV30
CAWRDRGPYNEQFF
TGTGCCTGGAGGGACAGGGGGCCGTACAATGAGCAGTTCTTC
>medium-sized|.|TRBJ2-2|TRBV6-1
CASMIGGHTGELFF
TGTGCCAGCATGATAGGGGGTCACACCGGGGAGCTGTTTTTT
>.|TRBD1|TRBJ2-2|TRBV7-9
CASSPPRQGATGELFF
TGTGCCAGCAGCCCTCCCCGACAGGGGGCCACCGGGGAGCTGTTTTTT
>.|.|TRBJ2-7|TRBV28
CASQAAGYSYEQYF
TGTGCCAGCCAGGCTGCGGGGTACTCCTACGAGCAGTACTTC
>.|TRBD2|TRBJ2-7|TRBV15
CATSKDLAGTYEQYF
TGTGCCACCAGCAAGGACCTAGCGGGAACCTACGAGCAGTACTTC
>.|.|TRBJ2-5|TRBV30
CAWSVETAYQETQYF
TGTGCCTGGAGTGTAGAGACAGCGTACCAAGAGACCCAGTACTTC
>.|TRBD1|TRBJ2-3|TRBV28
CASSFLGDRGTDTQYF
TGTGCCAGCAGTTTTCTTGGGGACAGGGGCACAGATACGCAGTATTTT
>.|.|TRBJ2-5|TRBV29-1
CSVDFAEAVASFRETQYF
TGCAGCGTTGACTTTGCAGAGGCAGTCGCCTCTTTTAGGGAGACCCAGTACTTC
>.|TRBD2|TRBJ2-1|TRBV11-3
CASSPVAGGAYNEQFF
TGTGCCAGCAGCCCCGTCGCGGGAGGGGCGTACAATGAGCAGTTCTTC
>.|TRBD1|TRBJ1-1|TRBV7-9
CASGSTGGYTEAFF
TGTGCCAGCGGATCGACAGGGGGTTACACTGAAGCTTTCTTT
>.|.|TRBJ2-3|TRBV6-5
CASSVAPRFTQYF
TGTGCCAGCAGTGTTGCACCGAGATTTACGCAGTATTTT
>.|.|TRBJ1-2|TRBV4-3
CASSHSGRGYTF
TGCGCCAGCAGCCATTCGGGGAGGGGCTACACCTTC
>.|TRBD1|TRBJ1-2|TRBV13
CASSHMTGGNYGYTF
TGTGCCAGCAGCCATATGACAGGGGGTAACTATGGCTACACCTTC
>.|.|TRBJ1-1|TRBV18
CASSSTGTEAFF
TGTGCCAGCTCCTCGACAGGCACTGAAGCTTTCTTT
>.|.|TRBJ1-3|TRBV7-2
CASSENRAGNTIYF
TGTGCCAGCAGCGAAAACAGGGCTGGAAACACCATATATTTT
>.|.|TRBJ1-1|TRBV19
CASSEPNTEAFF
TGTGCCAGTAGTGAGCCAAACACTGAAGCTTTCTTT
>.|.|TRBJ1-3|TRBV5-8
CASSLRGSGNTIYF
TGTGCCAGCAGCTTGAGGGGATCTGGAAACACCATATATTTT
>.|TRBD1|TRBJ1-5|TRBV30
CAWSEGGSNQPQHF
TGTGCCTGGAGTGAAGGGGGCAGCAATCAGCCCCAGCATTTT
>.|TRBD1|TRBJ1-1|TRBV4-1
CASSLTGSTEAFF
TGCGCCAGCAGCTTGACAGGGTCCACTGAAGCTTTCTTT
>few|TRBD1|TRBJ2-2|TRBV13
CASSYGTENTGELFF
TGTGCCAGCAGCTACGGGACAGAAAACACCGGGGAGCTGTTTTTT
>.|TRBD1|TRBJ2-2|TRBV28
CASSTQGQFTGELFF
TGTGCCAGCAGTACCCAGGGACAGTTCACCGGGGAGCTGTTTTTT
>.|TRBD2|TRBJ2-1|TRBV19
CASSMLAGGFGEQFF
TGTGCCAGTAGTATGCTAGCGGGGGGATTCGGTGAGCAGTTCTTC
>.|TRBD2|TRBJ2-5|TRBV27
CASSVSGGGWETQYF
TGTGCCAGCAGTGTTAGCGGGGGGGGTTGGGAGACCCAGTACTTC
>.|TRBD2|TRBJ2-5|TRBV7-2
CASSPGTSGSGETQYF
TGTGCCAGCAGCCCCGGGACTAGCGGGAGCGGGGAGACCCAGTACTTC